These T cell receptor beta chains were read from a single sample in a study of OX40 agonist ivuxolimab in advanced cancers. The protocol was immunoSEQ multiplex PCR, while the TCRdb copy is restricted to in-frame clones and leaves out a portion. This sample carries approximately 82,000 clones, roughly 88% of them seen once, and the ten largest clones take about 0.76%. The starting material was CD4+ or CD8+ T cells sorted from blood, obtained in a trial of the OX40 agonist ivuxolimab. All receptors come from an adult with an advanced solid tumor such as melanoma, head and neck, liver or kidney cancer. Each CDR3 is given with its conserved first and last residue. The D gene is left open where the match is weak. Size tells how often a clone was seen (once, few, many) or the class of an expanded clone, and some rows leave it out.

v_call	clone_size	j_call	d_call	cdr3_aa	cdr3_nt
TRBV28	once	TRBJ1-3	NA	CASRGTPISGNTIYF	TGTGCCAGCAGGGGCACCCCTATCTCTGGAAACACCATATATTTT
TRBV4-3	NA	TRBJ2-3	NA	CASSQRSATSTDTQYF	TGCGCCAGCAGCCAAAGATCAGCGACTAGCACAGATACGCAGTATTTT
TRBV9	once	TRBJ2-4	TRBD2	CASSVTLADNIQYF	TGTGCCAGCAGCGTAACACTAGCGGACAACATTCAGTACTTC
TRBV7-2	NA	TRBJ2-7	NA	CASSFRRAGLVGYEQYF	TGTGCCAGCAGCTTCCGCAGGGCGGGCTTGGTGGGGTACGAGCAGTACTTC
TRBV7-9	NA	TRBJ1-1	NA	CASSPLQRNTEAFF	TGTGCCAGCAGCCCCCTCCAGCGGAACACTGAAGCTTTCTTT
TRBV28	NA	TRBJ2-7	TRBD1	CASRGQGFSYEQYF	TGTGCCAGCAGGGGACAGGGCTTCTCCTACGAGCAGTACTTC
TRBV2	NA	TRBJ1-2	TRBD1	CASSEGGQGGVSYGYTF	TGTGCCAGCAGTGAAGGGGGACAGGGAGGGGTGTCCTATGGCTACACCTTC
TRBV6-5	NA	TRBJ1-5	TRBD1	CASRKTGGRQPQHF	TGTGCCAGCAGGAAGACAGGGGGGCGTCAGCCCCAGCATTTT
TRBV10-3	NA	TRBJ1-1	NA	CAISESAGGAFF	TGTGCCATCAGTGAGTCCGCGGGGGGAGCTTTCTTT
TRBV19	NA	TRBJ2-3	NA	CASSGEGRRAQYF	TGTGCCAGTAGTGGTGAGGGCCGTAGGGCGCAGTATTTT
TRBV18	NA	TRBJ1-2	NA	CASSPGRANYGYTF	TGTGCCAGCTCACCCGGACGGGCTAACTATGGCTACACCTTC
TRBV9	NA	TRBJ2-5	NA	CASSPRGSGETQYF	TGTGCCAGCAGCCCCCGTGGGAGTGGGGAGACCCAGTACTTC
TRBV29-1	NA	TRBJ2-7	NA	CSVGDYEQYF	TGCAGCGTTGGGGATTACGAGCAGTACTTC
TRBV11-2	NA	TRBJ2-1	TRBD2	CASTLGGGSYNEQFF	TGTGCCAGCACCCTGGGCGGGGGCTCCTACAATGAGCAGTTCTTC
TRBV27	NA	TRBJ2-6	NA	CASSATLRVSGANVLTF	TGTGCCAGCAGTGCCACGCTCAGGGTTTCTGGGGCCAACGTCCTGACTTTC
TRBV21-1	NA	TRBJ2-7	NA	CADRDYAYEQYF	TGTGCCGACCGGGACTACGCCTACGAGCAGTACTTC
TRBV9	NA	TRBJ2-7	TRBD2	CASSVELAGDEQYF	TGTGCCAGCAGCGTAGAACTAGCGGGAGACGAGCAGTACTTC
TRBV5-8	NA	TRBJ2-7	TRBD2	CASSLGAGAYEQYF	TGTGCCAGCAGCTTGGGGGCGGGAGCCTACGAGCAGTACTTC
TRBV6-1	NA	TRBJ1-1	NA	CASRLGPSPFF	TGTGCCAGCAGACTCGGCCCAAGCCCTTTCTTT
TRBV19	NA	TRBJ2-7	TRBD2	CASSIGTSGSYEQYF	TGTGCCAGTAGTATAGGAACTAGCGGTTCCTACGAGCAGTACTTC
TRBV25-1	NA	TRBJ1-4	NA	CASRDRSNEKLFF	TGTGCCAGCAGGGACCGAAGCAATGAAAAACTGTTTTTT
TRBV6-1	NA	TRBJ1-3	NA	CASSVFSGNTIYF	TGTGCCAGCAGTGTCTTCTCTGGAAACACCATATATTTT
TRBV5-4	NA	TRBJ1-4	NA	CASSLTTTRGGEKLFF	TGTGCCAGCAGCTTGACGACCACGCGGGGTGGTGAAAAACTGTTTTTT
TRBV5-1	NA	TRBJ2-3	TRBD2	CASSLQGTSVADTQYF	TGCGCCAGCAGCTTGCAAGGGACTAGTGTAGCAGATACGCAGTATTTT
TRBV7-2	NA	TRBJ2-7	TRBD2	CASRLLASGPSYEQYF	TGTGCCAGCAGGTTACTGGCTAGCGGGCCGTCCTACGAGCAGTACTTC
TRBV9	NA	TRBJ2-3	TRBD1	CASSVEGASDTQYF	TGTGCCAGCAGCGTAGAGGGGGCTTCAGATACGCAGTATTTT
TRBV5-1	NA	TRBJ2-7	TRBD1	CASSSDRASYEQYF	TGCGCCAGCAGCTCCGACAGGGCGTCCTACGAGCAGTACTTC
TRBV6-5	NA	TRBJ1-3	NA	CASSPGGGNTIYF	TGTGCCAGCAGCCCCGGCGGTGGAAACACCATATATTTT
TRBV11-2	NA	TRBJ2-5	NA	CASSKGHQETQYF	TGTGCCAGCAGCAAGGGACACCAAGAGACCCAGTACTTC
TRBV6-5	NA	TRBJ2-5	NA	CASSYTTGVGTQYF	TGTGCCAGCAGTTACACGACCGGCGTGGGGACCCAGTACTTC
TRBV7-2	NA	TRBJ2-5	TRBD2	CASSTSGKETQYF	TGTGCCAGCAGCACTAGCGGAAAAGAGACCCAGTACTTC
TRBV5-1	NA	TRBJ2-5	NA	CASSFQGGETQYF	TGCGCCAGCAGCTTTCAGGGAGGAGAGACCCAGTACTTC
TRBV7-2	few	TRBJ1-2	NA	CASSLQPVYGYTF	TGTGCCAGCAGCTTACAACCCGTGTATGGCTACACCTTC
TRBV28	NA	TRBJ2-6	NA	CASSTLGPSSGANVLTF	TGTGCCAGCAGTACCCTAGGGCCAAGCTCTGGGGCCAACGTCCTGACTTTC
TRBV18	NA	TRBJ2-7	NA	CASSSGVTYEQYF	TGTGCCAGCTCATCCGGGGTAACCTACGAGCAGTACTTC
TRBV7-9	NA	TRBJ1-2	NA	CASSLGEGGYTF	TGTGCCAGCAGCTTAGGGGAAGGAGGCTACACCTTC
TRBV27	NA	TRBJ1-2	TRBD1	CASSRQGAYGYTF	TGTGCCAGCAGCCGACAGGGGGCCTATGGCTACACCTTC
TRBV5-6	NA	TRBJ2-7	TRBD2	CASSFLGLADSYEQYF	TGTGCCAGCAGCTTCCTTGGACTAGCGGACTCCTACGAGCAGTACTTC
TRBV7-3	few	TRBJ1-4	NA	CASRRTVATNEKLFF	TGTGCCAGCAGACGCACAGTTGCAACTAATGAAAAACTGTTTTTT
TRBV4-2	few	TRBJ1-5	NA	CASSQVLGNQPQHF	TGTGCCAGCAGCCAAGTTCTAGGAAATCAGCCCCAGCATTTT
TRBV4-3	NA	TRBJ1-3	NA	CASSQRSIGNTIYF	TGCGCCAGCAGCCAACGTTCGATCGGAAACACCATATATTTT
TRBV27	once	TRBJ2-1	NA	CASSLYGGGSDRARRVEQFF	TGTGCCAGCAGTTTATACGGGGGGGGGTCGGACAGGGCAAGGAGGGTTGAACAGTTCTTC
TRBV30	NA	TRBJ2-6	NA	CAWSPGTGANVLTF	TGTGCCTGGAGTCCAGGAACTGGGGCCAACGTCCTGACTTTC
TRBV11-3	once	TRBJ2-1	TRBD2	CASSLDFGLANEQFF	TGTGCCAGCAGCTTAGATTTTGGACTAGCCAATGAGCAGTTCTTC
TRBV6-5	NA	TRBJ2-1	NA	CASSTGHNEQFF	TGTGCCAGCAGTACAGGTCACAATGAGCAGTTCTTC
TRBV18	NA	TRBJ1-2	NA	CASSRGARVESLGYTF	TGTGCCAGCTCACGAGGGGCCCGGGTTGAATCGCTTGGCTACACCTTC
TRBV7-2	NA	TRBJ2-1	NA	CASSLEGAPAHEQFF	TGTGCCAGCAGCTTAGAAGGGGCTCCCGCGCATGAGCAGTTCTTC
TRBV7-2	few	TRBJ2-1	TRBD2	CASSPGALRGGNEQFF	TGTGCCAGCAGCCCAGGTGCGTTGCGGGGGGGCAATGAGCAGTTCTTC
TRBV6-6	once	TRBJ2-7	TRBD2	CASSPSGVSSYEQYF	TGTGCCAGCAGCCCGAGCGGGGTGAGCTCCTACGAGCAGTACTTC
TRBV6-1	NA	TRBJ2-3	NA	CASSVDAGRSTDTQYF	TGTGCCAGCAGTGTCGACGCAGGGAGAAGCACAGATACGCAGTATTTT
TRBV29-1	NA	TRBJ1-1	NA	CSVENEAGRNTEAFF	TGCAGCGTGGAAAATGAGGCAGGAAGGAACACTGAAGCTTTCTTT
TRBV7-7	NA	TRBJ2-1	TRBD2	CASSLSGRSNEQFF	TGTGCTAGCAGCTTAAGCGGGAGGAGCAATGAGCAGTTCTTC